In its sample, the clone carrying this T cell receptor (beta chain) was seen many times. The data stem from a study of T cells in Graves' hyperthyroidism and ophthalmopathy. There were TCR beta CDR3 regions amplified from RNA transcripts. HTBI primers were employed in a first-round RT-PCR of the TCR CDR3. One entry per CDR3 protein results from TCRdb running MiXCR on the multiplex PCR reads. The sample comprises around 350,000 distinct CDR3 sequences, about 13% of which are singletons, and 9.2% rests with the top ten. In germline, CDR1 is SGHRS, CDR2 YFSETQ. This CDR3 has 16 amino acids. V was shortened by 2 bases and J by 5 bases, with 19 bases between the two germline ends.

The chain recombines TRBV5-1 with TRBJ2-5; possible D gene TRBD2, 5 bases. The sequence was collected from a woman between 18 and 29 years old with Graves' hyperthyroidism. What was sequenced was blood. CDR3 sequence: CASSFLTNPTGETQYF. The CDR3 DNA reads TGCGCCAGCAGCTTTTTGACAAACCCCACGGGGGAGACCCAGTACTTC.